A single sample gave rise to the 21 T cell receptor beta chains below, sequenced in a study of blood T cell repertoires in COVID-19. Assay used: immunoSEQ multiplex PCR; TCRdb lists only in-frame clones, some missing. Among about 160,000 clones, about 85% were seen once, and the ten largest hold 0.85% to 1.2%. Sequenced input: peripheral blood. Receptors originate from a man aged 35 to 55 with acute or convalescent COVID-19.

This rearrangement joins TRBV5-1 to TRBJ2-2, with D perhaps TRBD1 (5 bases). V was shortened by 5 bases and J by 3 bases, with 11 bases between the two germline ends. The CDR3 contains 14 residues. Per germline, CDR1 SGHRS and CDR2 YFSETQ. CDR3 sequence reads: CASREGADTGELFF. The CDR3 DNA follows: TGCGCCAGCAGAGAAGGGGCGGACACCGGGGAGCTGTTTTTT.

The chain has TRBV7-9 and TRBJ1-2; D unclear. The V end was cut by 1 base, the J end by 8 bases, with 11 bases between. Per germline, CDR1 SEHNR and CDR2 FQNEAQ (reference sequence). This CDR3 has 13 amino acids. As DNA, the CDR3 is TGTGCCAGCAGCTTAGAATTAGCCCGCGGCTACACCTTC. Its protein is CASSLELARGYTF.

Only one count was recorded for this clone. V gene TRBV6-5 combines with J gene TRBJ2-1; the D gene is possibly TRBD1 (6 bases). Trimming took 6 bases from V and 5 from J, leaving 14 bases between them. CDR3 length equals 14 residues. Germline CDR1 reads MNHEY; CDR2 reads SVGAGI. CDR3 protein: CASRDMDSHNEQFF. CDR3 DNA: TGTGCCAGCAGGGACATGGACAGCCACAATGAGCAGTTCTTC.

The genes are TRBV9 and TRBJ2-5, with D maybe TRBD2 (6 bases). The CDR3 has 13 amino acids. CDR1 is SGDLS, CDR2 YYNGEE, per germline. V lost 6 bases, J lost 5 bases, and 14 bases lay in between. The chain's CDR3 is CASNFGGSETQYF. CDR3 bases: TGTGCCAGCAATTTCGGGGGTTCCGAGACCCAGTACTTC.

The chain joins TRBV5-1 to TRBJ2-5, with 7 bases aligning to TRBD2. The CDR3 covers 15 residues. V lost 4 bases and J lost 3; bases outside the gene matches: 9. CDR1 SGHRS and CDR2 YFSETQ come from the germline V gene. DNA for the CDR3: TGCGCCAGCAGCGCTATCCGCGGGAGAAAAGAGACCCAGTACTTC. Amino acids: CASSAIRGRKETQYF.

The chain employs TRBV5-4 and TRBJ2-4; the D gene is possibly TRBD2 (5 bases). Germline lookup yields CDR1 SGHNT and CDR2 YYREEE (reference sequence). Trimming removed 8 bases at V and 7 bases at J, with 19 bases between. The CDR3 covers 14 residues. DNA for the CDR3: TGTGCCAGTAAGCACCGGGAAAGGAACAACATTCAGTACTTC. It is translated as CASKHRERNNIQYF.

The J gene is TRBJ2-3, the V gene TRBV18; D uncertain. V gave up 2 bases and J gave up 1 base, with 10 bases separating them. The CDR3 is 15 amino acids. CDR1 and CDR2 (germline): KGHSH, LQKENI. The CDR3 nucleotides read TGTGCCAGCTCACCAACGGGTCCGGGCACAGATACGCAGTATTTT. As protein: CASSPTGPGTDTQYF.

The chain combines TRBV7-3 with TRBJ2-2, with unresolved D. The V end lost 5 bases, the J end lost 4 bases, and 8 bases lay between the germline ends. The germline V gene has CDR1 SGHTA and CDR2 FQGTGA. This CDR3 is 13 amino acids long. The CDR3 reads CASSQIATGELFF. CDR3 DNA: TGTGCCAGCAGCCAGATCGCCACCGGGGAGCTGTTTTTT.

The gene calls are TRBV5-1 and TRBJ1-2; 8 nucleotides align to TRBD1. Germline loops: CDR1 SGHRS, CDR2 YFSETQ. The trim removed 2 bases at V and 0 bases at J, leaving 9 bases unmatched. CDR3 length: 17 residues. CDR3 nucleotides: TGCGCCAGCAGCTTCAAGGGGGGACAGGAGGCTAACTATGGCTACACCTTC. Translating gives CASSFKGGQEANYGYTF.

Only one count was recorded for this clone. The V gene is TRBV2, the J gene TRBJ2-2, with 8 bases identical to TRBD1. V lost 2 bases and J lost 4; bases outside the gene matches: 3. There are 15 residues in the CDR3. The V gene's germline CDR1 is SNHLY and CDR2 FYNNEI. The CDR3 loop reads CASSELTGGTGELFF. The CDR3 DNA reads TGTGCCAGCAGTGAATTAACAGGGGGCACCGGGGAGCTGTTTTTT.

V usage is TRBV19 and J usage is TRBJ1-1; no firm D call. V was clipped by 7 bases and J by 0 bases, with 9 bases between them. Germline CDR1 is LNHDA and CDR2 is SQIVND (reference sequence). This CDR3 region has 13 residues. CDR3 nucleotides: TGTGCCAGTAATGTCCAGATGAACACTGAAGCTTTCTTT. Translated: CASNVQMNTEAFF.

The V and J genes are TRBV10-3 and TRBJ1-3; D not resolved. CDR1 and CDR2 from the germline V gene are ENHRY and SYGVKD. The CDR3 is made up of 13 amino acids. Trimming took off 5 bases at V and 8 bases at J, with 13 bases between the two ends. The CDR3 sequence is CAISTPNIDTIYF. CDR3 sequence (DNA): TGTGCCATCAGTACCCCGAACATTGACACCATATATTTT.

J is TRBJ2-6 and V is TRBV5-1, with D maybe TRBD2 (5 bases). This CDR3 comprises 16 residues. Germline V gives CDR1 SGHRS, CDR2 YFSETQ. The germline V and J ends were trimmed by 2 bases and 0 bases, with 9 bases remaining between them. The CDR3 DNA is TGCGCCAGCAGCTTTTTCGCGGGCTCTGGGGCCAACGTCCTGACTTTC. Translating it yields CASSFFAGSGANVLTF.

The V and J genes are TRBV25-1 and TRBJ2-7; perhaps TRBD1 as D (6 bases). Trimming stripped 3 bases from V and 2 bases from J, with 14 bases between. Germline CDR1 MGHDK, CDR2 SYGVNS. This CDR3 has 15 amino acids. The CDR3 bases are TGTGCCAGCAGTGACCCAGGACAGTATCCCTACGAGCAGTACTTC. This gives the protein CASSDPGQYPYEQYF.

This clone appeared a few times. The chain uses TRBV6-6 and TRBJ2-7, with TRBD1 matching 7 bases. With 2 bases clipped from V and 6 bases from J, the junction kept 4 bases outside the gene matches. Germline values: CDR1 MNHNY, CDR2 SVGAGI (reference sequence). The CDR3 loop spans 13 amino acids. CDR3 nucleotide sequence: TGTGCCAGCAGTTACGCCTCAGGGGGCGAGCAGTACTTC. Amino acid sequence: CASSYASGGEQYF.

This chain joins TRBV5-1 and TRBJ1-2, with D perhaps matching TRBD1 (6 bases). Trimming took 0 bases from V and 7 from J, leaving 10 bases between them. There are 13 residues in the CDR3. Germline values: CDR1 SGHRS, CDR2 YFSETQ. DNA for the CDR3: TGCGCCAGCAGCTTGGACAGGGCGGGTGGCTACACCTTC. As protein: CASSLDRAGGYTF.

The chain joins TRBV7-3 to TRBJ2-7, with a weak D call TRBD1 (5 bases). CDR1 SGHTA and CDR2 FQGTGA come from the germline V gene. Trimming took off 3 bases at V and 1 base at J, with 7 bases between the two ends. The CDR3 is made up of 13 amino acids. The CDR3 DNA is TGTGCCAGCAGCTTGGGGCCTTCCTACGAGCAGTACTTC. Amino acid sequence: CASSLGPSYEQYF.

V gene TRBV3-1 (or the pseudogene TRBV3-2) combines with J gene TRBJ1-2, with 7 bases lining up with TRBD1. This CDR3 is 18 amino acids long. V was pared by 0 bases and J by 4 bases, with 14 bases of the junction left unmatched. Germline CDR1 reads LGHDT; CDR2 reads YNNKEL (reference sequence). In DNA, the CDR3 is TGTGCCAGCAGCCAAGATTCCCCGCAGGGGGTAGAGAGCTATGGCTACACCTTC. Encoded protein: CASSQDSPQGVESYGYTF.

This clone came up a few times. J is TRBJ1-2 and V is TRBV12-5; D ambiguous. The CDR3 is 16 residues long. V lost 0 bases, J lost 11 bases, and 22 bases lay in between. Germline CDR1 LGHNT, CDR2 FRNRAP. CDR3 sequence reads: CASGLVRGRVLQAYTF. Written as DNA, the CDR3 is TGTGCTAGTGGTTTGGTACGGGGTAGGGTCCTGCAAGCGTACACCTTC.

The V and J genes are TRBV30 and TRBJ1-3; 7 nucleotides line up with TRBD1. The CDR3 runs to 12 residues. Trimming at V came to 3 bases and at J to 6 bases, leaving 2 bases not matched to a gene. Germline CDR1 is GTSNPN and CDR2 is SVGIG (reference sequence). Here the CDR3 reads CAWSDRVNTIYF. CDR3 nucleotide sequence: TGTGCCTGGAGCGACAGGGTAAACACCATATATTTT.

J is TRBJ1-1 and V is TRBV11-2; D might be TRBD1 (5 bases). The CDR3 length is 13 residues. Germline values: CDR1 SGHAT, CDR2 FQNNGV. The V end was cut by 10 bases, the J end by 3 bases, with 15 bases between. This CDR3 is CATSLGGYTEAFF. The CDR3 DNA is TGTGCCACTTCACTCGGGGGTTACACTGAAGCTTTCTTT.